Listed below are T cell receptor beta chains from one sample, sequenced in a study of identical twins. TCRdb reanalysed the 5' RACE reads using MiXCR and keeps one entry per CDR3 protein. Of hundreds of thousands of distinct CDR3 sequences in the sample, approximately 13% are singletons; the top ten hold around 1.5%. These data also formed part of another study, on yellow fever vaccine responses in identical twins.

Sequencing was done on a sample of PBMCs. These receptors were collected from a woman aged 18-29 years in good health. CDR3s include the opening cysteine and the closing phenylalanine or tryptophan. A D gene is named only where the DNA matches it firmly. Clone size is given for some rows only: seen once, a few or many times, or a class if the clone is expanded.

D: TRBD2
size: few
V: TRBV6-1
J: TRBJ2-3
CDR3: CASTPTGGLVDTQYF
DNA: TGTGCCAGCACCCCGACGGGGGGGCTGGTAGATACGCAGTATTTT

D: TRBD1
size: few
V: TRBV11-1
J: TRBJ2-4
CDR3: CASSPPSGDRGGRLAKNIQYF
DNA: TGTGCCAGCAGCCCCCCGTCCGGGGACAGGGGCGGCAGGCTAGCCAAAAACATTCAGTACTTC

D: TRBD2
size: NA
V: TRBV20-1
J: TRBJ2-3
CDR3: CSAHPGTSVDTQYF
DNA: TGCAGTGCTCACCCCGGGACTAGCGTAGATACGCAGTATTTT

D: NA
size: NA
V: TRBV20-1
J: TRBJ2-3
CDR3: CSASMWESTDTQYF
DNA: TGCAGTGCTAGTATGTGGGAAAGCACAGATACGCAGTATTTT

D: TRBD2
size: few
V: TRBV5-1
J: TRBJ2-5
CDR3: CASSLVPAGPQETQYF
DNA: TGCGCCAGCAGCTTGGTTCCAGCGGGGCCCCAAGAGACCCAGTACTTC

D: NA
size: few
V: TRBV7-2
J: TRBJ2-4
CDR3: CASSLAGQLQYF
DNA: TGTGCCAGCAGCTTAGCGGGACAACTTCAGTACTTC

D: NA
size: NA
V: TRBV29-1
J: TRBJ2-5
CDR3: CSVELLSMETQYF
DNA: TGCAGCGTTGAACTTCTATCGATGGAGACCCAGTACTTC

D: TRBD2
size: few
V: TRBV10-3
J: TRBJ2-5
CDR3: CAISEGLAGAETQYF
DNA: TGTGCCATCAGTGAAGGACTAGCGGGAGCAGAGACCCAGTACTTC

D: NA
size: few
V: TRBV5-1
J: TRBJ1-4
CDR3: CASSPTGTDSNEKLFF
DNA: TGCGCCAGCAGCCCAACAGGGACCGACAGTAATGAAAAACTGTTTTTT

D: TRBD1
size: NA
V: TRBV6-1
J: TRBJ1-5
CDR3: CASSDRGTNQPQHF
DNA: TGTGCCAGCAGTGACAGGGGGACCAATCAGCCCCAGCATTTT

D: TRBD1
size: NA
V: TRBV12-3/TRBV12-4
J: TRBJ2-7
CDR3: CASSLIQGPYEQYF
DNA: TGTGCCAGCAGTTTAATACAGGGGCCTTACGAGCAGTACTTC

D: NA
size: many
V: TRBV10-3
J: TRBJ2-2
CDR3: CAISVGTLPGELFF
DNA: TGTGCCATCAGTGTGGGGACACTACCCGGGGAGCTGTTTTTT

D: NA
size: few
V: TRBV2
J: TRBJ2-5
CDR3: CASSAGGPGETQYF
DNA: TGTGCCAGCAGTGCAGGGGGGCCCGGAGAGACCCAGTACTTC

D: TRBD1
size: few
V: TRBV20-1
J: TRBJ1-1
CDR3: CSATGGTEAFF
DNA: TGCAGTGCCACAGGGGGAACTGAAGCTTTCTTT

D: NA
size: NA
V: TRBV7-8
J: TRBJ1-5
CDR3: CASSLDVLLKGQGQPQHF
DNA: TGTGCCAGCAGCTTAGATGTTTTGTTGAAGGGTCAGGGGCAGCCCCAGCATTTT

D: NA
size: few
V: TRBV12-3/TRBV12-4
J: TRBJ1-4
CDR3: CASTPRPNEKLFF
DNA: TGTGCCAGCACCCCCAGGCCTAATGAAAAACTGTTTTTT

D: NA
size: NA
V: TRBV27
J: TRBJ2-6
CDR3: CASRAPSSGANVLTF
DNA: TGTGCCAGCAGGGCTCCCAGCTCTGGGGCCAACGTCCTGACTTTC

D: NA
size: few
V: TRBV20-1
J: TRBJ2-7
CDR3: CSAAYSGSYEQYF
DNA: TGCAGTGCCGCATATTCTGGCTCCTACGAGCAGTACTTC

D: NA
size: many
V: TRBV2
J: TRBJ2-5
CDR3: CASSDSELETQYF
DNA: TGTGCCAGCAGTGATTCGGAGTTAGAGACCCAGTACTTC

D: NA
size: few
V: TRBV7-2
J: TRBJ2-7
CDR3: CASTQQGDFSYEQYF
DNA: TGTGCCAGCACCCAACAAGGGGACTTTTCTTACGAGCAGTACTTC

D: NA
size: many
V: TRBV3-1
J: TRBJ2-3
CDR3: CASSHRTETDTQYF
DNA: TGTGCCAGCAGCCATCGGACCGAAACAGATACGCAGTATTTT

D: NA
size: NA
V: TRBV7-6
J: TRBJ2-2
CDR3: CASSPYPTGELFF
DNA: TGTGCCAGCAGCCCCTACCCCACCGGGGAGCTGTTTTTT

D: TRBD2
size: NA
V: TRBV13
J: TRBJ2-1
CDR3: CASSLGPSGLAGGNEQFF
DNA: TGTGCCAGCAGCTTAGGACCCAGCGGACTAGCGGGGGGGAATGAGCAGTTCTTC

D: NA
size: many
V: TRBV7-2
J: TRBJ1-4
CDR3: CASSLRRGRDEKLFF
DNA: TGTGCCAGCAGCCTCCGACGCGGGCGGGATGAAAAACTGTTTTTT

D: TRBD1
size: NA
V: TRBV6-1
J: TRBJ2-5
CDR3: CASSNRDRGSFQETQYF
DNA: TGTGCCAGCAGCAACAGGGACAGGGGGTCTTTCCAAGAGACCCAGTACTTC

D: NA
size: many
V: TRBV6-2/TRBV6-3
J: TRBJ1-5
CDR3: CASSPRSGSNQPQHF
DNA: TGTGCCAGCAGTCCCCGATCAGGTAGCAATCAGCCCCAGCATTTT

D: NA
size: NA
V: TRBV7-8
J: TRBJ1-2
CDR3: CASSLQGPNGYTF
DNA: TGTGCCAGCAGCTTACAAGGACCAAATGGCTACACCTTC

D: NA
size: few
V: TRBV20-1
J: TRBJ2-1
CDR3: CSASRDRSPNEQFF
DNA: TGCAGTGCATCACGGGACCGCAGCCCCAATGAGCAGTTCTTC

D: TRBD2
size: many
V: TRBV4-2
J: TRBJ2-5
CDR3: CASSPGTSGIYQETQYF
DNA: TGTGCCAGCAGCCCAGGGACTAGCGGGATCTACCAAGAGACCCAGTACTTC

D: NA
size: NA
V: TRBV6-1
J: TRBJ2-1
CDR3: CASSHGPTGANEQFF
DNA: TGTGCCAGCAGCCACGGACCGACGGGGGCCAATGAGCAGTTCTTC

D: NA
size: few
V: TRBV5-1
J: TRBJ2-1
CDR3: CASSLDWRGRGQFF
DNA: TGCGCCAGCAGCTTGGACTGGCGAGGGCGAGGGCAGTTCTTC

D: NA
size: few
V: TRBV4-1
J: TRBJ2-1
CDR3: CASSQDGVATPYNEQFF
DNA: TGCGCCAGCAGCCAAGATGGCGTGGCCACACCGTACAATGAGCAGTTCTTC

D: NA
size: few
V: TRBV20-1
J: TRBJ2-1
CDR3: CSARELAHNEQFF
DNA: TGCAGTGCTAGAGAACTAGCCCACAATGAGCAGTTCTTC

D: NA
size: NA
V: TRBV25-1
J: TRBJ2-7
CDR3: CASSGKGSLGPFEQYF
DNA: TGTGCCAGCAGTGGGAAAGGGTCCCTCGGCCCCTTCGAGCAGTACTTC

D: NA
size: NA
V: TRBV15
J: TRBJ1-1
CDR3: CATSRDGGEAFF
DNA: TGTGCCACCAGCAGAGATGGGGGTGAAGCTTTCTTT

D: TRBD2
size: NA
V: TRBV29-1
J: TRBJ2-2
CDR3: CSGRLAGTGELFF
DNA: TGCAGCGGTCGACTAGCCGGCACCGGGGAGCTGTTTTTT

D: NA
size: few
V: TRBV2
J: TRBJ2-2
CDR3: CASSWGGELFF
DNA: TGTGCCAGCAGTTGGGGGGGGGAGCTGTTTTTT

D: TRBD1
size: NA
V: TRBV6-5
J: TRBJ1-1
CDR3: CASSYTGGVGEAFF
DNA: TGTGCCAGCAGTTACACAGGGGGCGTGGGTGAAGCTTTCTTT

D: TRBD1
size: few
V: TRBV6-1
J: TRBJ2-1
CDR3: CASAGQADNEQFF
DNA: TGTGCCAGTGCTGGACAGGCGGACAATGAGCAGTTCTTC

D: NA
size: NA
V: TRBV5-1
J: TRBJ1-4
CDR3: CASSPGGTTNEKLFF
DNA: TGCGCCAGCAGCCCTGGAGGCACAACTAATGAAAAACTGTTTTTT

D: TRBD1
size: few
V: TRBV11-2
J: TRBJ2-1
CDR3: CASSPYAGTGNEQFF
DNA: TGTGCCAGCAGCCCGTATGCCGGGACAGGGAATGAGCAGTTCTTC

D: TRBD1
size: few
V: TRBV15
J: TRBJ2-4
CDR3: CATSRDLSTGGNIQYF
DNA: TGTGCCACCAGCAGAGATTTGTCCACAGGGGGAAACATTCAGTACTTC

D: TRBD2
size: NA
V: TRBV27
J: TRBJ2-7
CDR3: CASSLSSGAIYEQYF
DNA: TGTGCCAGCAGTTTATCTAGCGGGGCCATCTACGAGCAGTACTTC

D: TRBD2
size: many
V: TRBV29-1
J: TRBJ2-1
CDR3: CSAAGLAGYNEQFF
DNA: TGCAGCGCCGCGGGACTAGCGGGGTACAATGAGCAGTTCTTC

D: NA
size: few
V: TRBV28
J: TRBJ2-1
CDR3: CASSLLGQKEFF
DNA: TGTGCCAGCAGTTTATTAGGTCAGAAAGAGTTCTTC

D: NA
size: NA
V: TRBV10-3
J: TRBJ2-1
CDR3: CAITGGVRGYNEQFF
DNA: TGTGCCATCACGGGGGGAGTAAGGGGGTACAATGAGCAGTTCTTC

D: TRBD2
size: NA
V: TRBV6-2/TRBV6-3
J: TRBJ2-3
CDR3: CASSHGTSGMQHTQYF
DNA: TGTGCCAGCAGTCACGGGACTAGCGGGATGCAGCATACGCAGTATTTT

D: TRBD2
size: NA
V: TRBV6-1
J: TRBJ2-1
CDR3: CASRPIKGLAGKGNEQFF
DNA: TGTGCCAGCAGACCCATCAAAGGACTAGCGGGAAAGGGGAATGAGCAGTTCTTC

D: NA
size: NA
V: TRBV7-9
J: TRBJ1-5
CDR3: CASTKGGANQPQHF
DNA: TGTGCCAGCACCAAGGGGGGGGCAAATCAGCCCCAGCATTTT

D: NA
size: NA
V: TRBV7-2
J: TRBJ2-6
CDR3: CASSLPKNSGANVLTF
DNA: TGTGCCAGCAGCTTACCTAAGAACTCTGGGGCCAACGTCCTGACTTTC

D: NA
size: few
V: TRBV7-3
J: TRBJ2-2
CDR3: CASSRGHQNTGELFF
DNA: TGTGCCAGCAGCAGGGGACACCAAAACACCGGGGAGCTGTTTTTT